This T cell receptor (beta chain) is drawn from a study of blood T cell repertoires in COVID-19. Study details: Nucleic acid was either cDNA or gDNA, and it came from T cells, B-cell-depleted T cells, or PBMCs.

Germline CDR1 reads ENHRY; CDR2 reads SYGVKD. The CDR3 extends over 15 amino acids. V was pared by 3 bases and J by 2 bases, with 13 bases between. TCRdb's copy holds only in-frame clones and misses some; the assay was immunoSEQ multiplex PCR. The data show around 180,000 clones, approximately 89% seen once. The chain carries TRBV10-3 and TRBJ2-5; D perhaps matches TRBD1 (6 bases). Sequenced: peripheral blood. This TCR was recovered from a woman aged 25-40 years with acute or convalescent COVID-19. CDR3: CAISDAGTRQETQYF. For the CDR3, the DNA is TGTGCCATCAGTGACGCCGGGACAAGGCAAGAGACCCAGTACTTC.